This note documents a single T cell receptor (delta chain) sequence. Its specificity is unknown. This sequence is one base from a far larger clone and is likely a read error. The ends lost 5 bases at V and 0 bases at J; junction bases unmatched: 29. Germline lookup yields CDR1 TSWWSYY and CDR2 QGS. CDR3 length: 23 amino acids. This specimen belongs to a study of delta chains in infants with herpesvirus infections. For the study at large: Infants infected with CMV after birth were searched for public fetal Vdelta1/Vgamma8 clonotype. Findings and limits, study-wide: Public-clonotype frequency seemingly fell with older age at infection.

Reverse transcription of PBMC RNA used primers specific for the gamma and delta chains. TCRdb called clones anew from the RT-PCR reads with CATT. The data contain under 900 delta-chain clones, roughly 10% of them singletons. The sequence derives from a human donor who was a Ugandan infant, either HIV-exposed or HIV-unexposed (not recorded which). Sequencing was performed on peripheral blood, taken at time point 2 of longitudinal follow-up. The rearrangement joins TRDV1 to TRDJ1; TRDD2 matches at 8 bases. CDR3 residues: CALGYRGWSSYSTGIWNTDKLIF. The CDR3 DNA reads TGTGCTCTTGGGTACCGCGGGTGGTCTTCCTACTCGACTGGGATCTGGAACACCGATAAACTCATCTTT.